This T cell receptor beta chain was retrieved from a study of beta chain features in type 1 diabetes. As regards this clone: The antigen is not known.

TCRB transcripts that were expressed got sequenced, as all of the isolated RNA had been reverse transcribed. The read count averaged roughly 4 million across naive, central memory and regulatory T cell samples. Profiled with immunoSEQ multiplex PCR; TCRdb holds only in-frame clones, not every one. Among about 640,000 clones, around 11% were seen once, and the ten largest hold more than 0.1%. V gave up 7 bases and J gave up 1 base, with 8 bases separating them. The CDR3 is made up of 12 amino acids. CDR1 and CDR2 from the germline V gene are SGHAT and FQNNGV. Points from the study as a whole: Among type 1 diabetes patients, VDJ junctions had fewer insertions and more deletions. The cDNA sequencing approach could over-represent high-TCR-expressing cells. People with Type 1 diabetes carried modestly yet significantly shorter TCRB CDR3s in all four CD4+ subsets.

This chain connects TRBV11-2 to TRBJ2-7; D not certain. Sequenced material: naive CD4+ T cells from blood. The sequence was collected from a man aged 25-45 years with type 1 diabetes. Written as DNA, the CDR3 is TGTGCCAGCAACCACTTGTCCTACGAGCAGTACTTC. Protein: CASNHLSYEQYF.